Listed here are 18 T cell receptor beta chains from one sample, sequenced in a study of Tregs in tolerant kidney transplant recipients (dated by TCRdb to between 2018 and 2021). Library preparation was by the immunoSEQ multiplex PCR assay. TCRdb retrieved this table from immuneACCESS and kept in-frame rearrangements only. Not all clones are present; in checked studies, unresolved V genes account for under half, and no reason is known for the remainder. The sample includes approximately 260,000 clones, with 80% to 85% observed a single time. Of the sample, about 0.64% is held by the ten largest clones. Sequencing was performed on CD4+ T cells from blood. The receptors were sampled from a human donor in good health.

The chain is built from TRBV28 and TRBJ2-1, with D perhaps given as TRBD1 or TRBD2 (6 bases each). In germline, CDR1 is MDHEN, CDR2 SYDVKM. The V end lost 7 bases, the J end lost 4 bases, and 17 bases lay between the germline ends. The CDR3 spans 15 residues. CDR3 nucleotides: TGTGCCAGCACTCTTGGGGGGCGAAGATACAATGAGCAGTTCTTC. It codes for CASTLGGRRYNEQFF.

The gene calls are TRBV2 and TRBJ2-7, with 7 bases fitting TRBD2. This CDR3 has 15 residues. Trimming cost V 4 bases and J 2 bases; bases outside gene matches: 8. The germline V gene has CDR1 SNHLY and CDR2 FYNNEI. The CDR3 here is CASSGKAGIPYEQYF. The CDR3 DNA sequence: TGTGCCAGCAGTGGTAAAGCGGGGATTCCCTACGAGCAGTACTTC.

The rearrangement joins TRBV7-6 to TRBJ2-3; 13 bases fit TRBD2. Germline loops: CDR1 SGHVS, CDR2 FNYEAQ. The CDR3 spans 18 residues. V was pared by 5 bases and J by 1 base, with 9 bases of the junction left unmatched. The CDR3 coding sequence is TGTGCCAGCAGCCGGACTAGCGGGGGAGGGGTCGGCACAGATACGCAGTATTTT. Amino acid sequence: CASSRTSGGGVGTDTQYF.

CDR3 amino acids: CASSPDRDRGYTF. The CDR3 DNA reads TGTGCCAGCAGTCCGGACAGGGATAGGGGCTACACCTTC. This chain connects TRBV5-4 to TRBJ1-2; 8 bases are shared with TRBD1. Germline values: CDR1 SGHNT, CDR2 YYREEE (reference sequence). The ends lost 5 bases at V and 8 bases at J; junction bases unmatched: 8. The CDR3 runs to 13 residues.

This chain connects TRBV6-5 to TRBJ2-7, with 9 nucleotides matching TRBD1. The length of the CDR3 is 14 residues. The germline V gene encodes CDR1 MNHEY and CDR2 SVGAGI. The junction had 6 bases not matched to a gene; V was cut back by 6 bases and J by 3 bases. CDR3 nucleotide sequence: TGTGCCAGCAGCGCGGGACAGGGATTCTACGAGCAGTACTTC. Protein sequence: CASSAGQGFYEQYF.

CDR3 protein: CASSAQGSAKNIQYF. The CDR3 DNA reads as TGTGCCAGCAGTGCCCAGGGATCGGCCAAAAACATTCAGTACTTC. The chain recombines TRBV2 with TRBJ2-4, with TRBD1 as a possible D gene (5 bases). This CDR3 has 15 residues. Per the germline V gene, CDR1 is SNHLY and CDR2 is FYNNEI. The ends were cut back, 4 bases at V and 1 base at J, with 11 bases in the middle.

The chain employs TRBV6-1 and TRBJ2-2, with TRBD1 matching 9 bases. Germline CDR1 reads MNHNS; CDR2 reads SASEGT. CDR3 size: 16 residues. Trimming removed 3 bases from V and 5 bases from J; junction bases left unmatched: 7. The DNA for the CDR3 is TGTGCCAGCAGTGACCCGGGACAGGGAAAGACCGGGGAGCTGTTTTTT. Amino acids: CASSDPGQGKTGELFF.

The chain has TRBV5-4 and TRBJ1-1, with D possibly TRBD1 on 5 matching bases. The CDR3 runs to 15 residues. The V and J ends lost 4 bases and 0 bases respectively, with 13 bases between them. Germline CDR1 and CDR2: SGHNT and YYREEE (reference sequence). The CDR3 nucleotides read TGTGCCAGCAGCCACCCCGGGACCATGAACACTGAAGCTTTCTTT. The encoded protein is CASSHPGTMNTEAFF. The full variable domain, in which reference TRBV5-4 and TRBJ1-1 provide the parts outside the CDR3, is ETGVTQSPTHLIKTRGQQVTLRCSSQSGHNTVSWYQQALGQGPQFIFQYYREEENGRGNFPPRFSGLQFPNYSSELNVNALELDDSALYLCASSHPGTMNTEAFFGQGTRLTVV.

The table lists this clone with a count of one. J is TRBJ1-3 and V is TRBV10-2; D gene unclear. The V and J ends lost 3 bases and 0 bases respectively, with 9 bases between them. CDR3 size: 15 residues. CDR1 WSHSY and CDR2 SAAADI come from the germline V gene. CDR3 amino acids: CASSEWRASGNTIYF. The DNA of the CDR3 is TGCGCCAGCAGTGAATGGAGGGCCTCTGGAAACACCATATATTTT.

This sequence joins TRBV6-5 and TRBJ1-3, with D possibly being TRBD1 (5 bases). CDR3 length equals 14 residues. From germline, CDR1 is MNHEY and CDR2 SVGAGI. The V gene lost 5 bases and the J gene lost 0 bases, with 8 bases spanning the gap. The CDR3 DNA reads TGTGCCAGCAGTGGGGGAACCTCTGGAAACACCATATATTTT. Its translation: CASSGGTSGNTIYF.

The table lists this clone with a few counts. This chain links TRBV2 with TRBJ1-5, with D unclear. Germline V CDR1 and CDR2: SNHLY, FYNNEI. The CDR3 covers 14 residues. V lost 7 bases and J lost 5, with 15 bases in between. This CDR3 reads CASTGRHRDQPQHF. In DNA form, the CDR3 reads TGTGCCAGCACTGGGAGGCACCGCGATCAGCCCCAGCATTTT. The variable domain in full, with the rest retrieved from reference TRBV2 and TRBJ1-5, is EPEVTQTPSHQVTQMGQEVILRCVPISNHLYFYWYRQILGQKVEFLVSFYNNEISEKSEIFDDQFSVERPDGSNFTLKIRSTKLEDSAMYFCASTGRHRDQPQHFGDGTRLSIL.

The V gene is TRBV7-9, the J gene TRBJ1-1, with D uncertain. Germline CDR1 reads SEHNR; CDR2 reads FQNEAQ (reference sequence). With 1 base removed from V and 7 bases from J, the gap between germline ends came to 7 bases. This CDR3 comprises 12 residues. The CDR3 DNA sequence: TGTGCCAGCAGCTTAGGCTTCGTTGAAGCTTTCTTT. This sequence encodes CASSLGFVEAFF.

The CDR3 loop reads CASSLVGGYTGELFF. The DNA of the CDR3 is TGTGCCAGCAGCTTGGTGGGGGGTTACACCGGGGAGCTGTTTTTT. The chain has TRBV5-4 and TRBJ2-2, with TRBD2 as a possible D gene (6 bases). The germline V gene has CDR1 SGHNT and CDR2 YYREEE (reference sequence). The CDR3 totals 15 residues. Trimming left V 0 bases short and J 3 bases short, with 9 bases between.

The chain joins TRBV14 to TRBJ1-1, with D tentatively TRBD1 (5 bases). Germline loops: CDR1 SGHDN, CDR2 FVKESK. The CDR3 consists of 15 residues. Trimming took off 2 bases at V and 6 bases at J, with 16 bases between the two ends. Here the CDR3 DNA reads TGTGCCAGCAGCCAACTAAGTGGGGGGTTTGCTGAAGCTTTCTTT. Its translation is CASSQLSGGFAEAFF.

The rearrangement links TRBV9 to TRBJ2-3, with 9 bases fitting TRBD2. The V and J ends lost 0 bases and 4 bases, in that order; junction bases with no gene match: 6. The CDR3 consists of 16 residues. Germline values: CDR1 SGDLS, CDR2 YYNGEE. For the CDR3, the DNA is TGTGCCAGCAGCGTAGGCGGGAGGGCCGATGCAGATACGCAGTATTTT. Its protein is CASSVGGRADADTQYF.

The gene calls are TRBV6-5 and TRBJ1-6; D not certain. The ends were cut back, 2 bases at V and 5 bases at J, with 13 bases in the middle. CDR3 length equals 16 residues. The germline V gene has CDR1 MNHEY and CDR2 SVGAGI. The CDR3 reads CASSYVVLEDNSPLHF. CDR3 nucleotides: TGTGCCAGCAGTTACGTTGTCCTGGAGGATAATTCACCCCTCCACTTT.

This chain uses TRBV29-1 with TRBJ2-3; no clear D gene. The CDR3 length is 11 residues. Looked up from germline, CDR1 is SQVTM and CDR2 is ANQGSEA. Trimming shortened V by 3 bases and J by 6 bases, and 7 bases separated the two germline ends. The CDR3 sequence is CSVEVADTQYF. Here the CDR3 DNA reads TGCAGCGTTGAGGTAGCCGATACGCAGTATTTT.

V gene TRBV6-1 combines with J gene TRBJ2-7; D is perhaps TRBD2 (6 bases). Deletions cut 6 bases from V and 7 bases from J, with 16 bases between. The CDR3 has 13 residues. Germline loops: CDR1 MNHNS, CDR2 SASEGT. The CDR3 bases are TGTGCCAGCAGATCTCCGGGGGTCAAAGAGCAGTACTTC. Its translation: CASRSPGVKEQYF.